This T cell receptor (beta chain) was observed in a study of blood T cell repertoires in COVID-19. Background on the study: Acute and convalescent COVID-19 samples came from the United States, Italy and Spain. T cells, B-cell-depleted T cells, or PBMCs supplied cDNA or gDNA.

Turning to this clone: One end of the junction varies from germline; a read error may be responsible.

The protocol was immunoSEQ multiplex PCR, while the TCRdb copy is restricted to in-frame clones and leaves out a portion. The sample lists about 200,000 clones; roughly three quarters were seen once. The CDR3 loop spans 14 amino acids. Germline V CDR1 and CDR2: MNHNY, SVGAGI (reference sequence). The sample taken for sequencing was peripheral blood. The receptor's source is a woman aged 40 to 50 with COVID-19, enrolled during active disease. This chain connects TRBV6-6 to TRBJ2-3, with a possible D match to TRBD2 (6 bases). This chain's CDR3 is CASTWGEITDTQYF. Here the CDR3 DNA reads TGTGCTAGCACCTGGGGGGAGATCACAGATACGCAGTATTTT.